This T cell receptor beta chain emerged from a study of cytomegalovirus exposure and HLA in healthy donors. These donors were members of the 120-subject validation cohort, a group separate from the approximately 680-subject first cohort. Points on this clone: The antigen remains unidentified.

Study-wide results and caveats: Reports indicated that the classifier achieved high specificity and sensitivity in diagnosing cytomegalovirus status.

Data came from immunoSEQ multiplex PCR; TCRdb stores just in-frame clones and leaves some out. This sample has approximately 150,000 clones, with 87% found just once. This clonotype was obtained from a man younger than 35 in good health and CMV-seropositive. Sequenced material: PBMCs.

CDR3: CASSPIRGRETQYF. CDR3 DNA: TGTGCCAGCAGCCCTATCAGGGGCCGGGAGACCCAGTACTTC. The V gene is TRBV28, the J gene TRBJ2-5; perhaps TRBD1 as D (6 bases). V lost 6 bases and J 5 bases, leaving 16 bases between the germline ends. CDR1 and CDR2 from the germline V gene are MDHEN and SYDVKM. This CDR3 is 14 amino acids long.